Listed below are T cell receptor beta chains from one sample, sequenced in a study of T-cell memory formation after mild COVID-19. Using its own MiXCR run on the 5' RACE reads, TCRdb lists one record per CDR3 protein. Here the sample spans roughly 150,000 distinct CDR3 sequences, 11% to 15% being singletons. Sequencing was performed on PBMCs or a T cell subset sorted from them (not recorded which). These receptors were taken from an adult woman who had mild COVID-19 (a few samples of this study predate the infection). Cell type and time point are not known. The CDR3 runs from the conserved cysteine through the conserved F or W. The D gene is left open where the match is weak. Expanded clones are given a class, and other clones once, few, many or no size at all.

d_gene	j_gene	v_gene	abundance	CDR3aa	CDR3nt
.	TRBJ1-1	TRBV7-3	many	CASSTDSMNTEAFF	TGTGCCAGCAGCACGGACAGTATGAACACTGAAGCTTTCTTT
TRBD1	TRBJ2-7	TRBV9	few	CASSVADRAYEQYF	TGTGCCAGCAGCGTAGCGGACAGGGCCTACGAGCAGTACTTC
TRBD2	TRBJ2-5	TRBV7-8	.	CASRLSGGGNQETQYF	TGTGCCAGCAGATTAAGCGGGGGGGGTAATCAAGAGACCCAGTACTTC
.	TRBJ1-4	TRBV7-9	few	CASSPREFEKLFF	TGTGCCAGCAGCCCTCGGGAATTTGAAAAACTGTTTTTT
TRBD1	TRBJ1-6	TRBV12-3/TRBV12-4	few	CASSIPGQGYNSPLHF	TGTGCCAGCAGTATACCGGGACAGGGGTATAATTCACCCCTCCACTTT
TRBD2	TRBJ2-3	TRBV4-3	.	CASSQDGGSTDTQYF	TGCGCCAGCAGCCAAGACGGGGGGAGCACAGATACGCAGTATTTT
.	TRBJ2-3	TRBV5-1	many	CASSFRERSTDTQYF	TGCGCCAGCAGCTTCCGTGAGCGAAGCACAGATACGCAGTATTTT
.	TRBJ2-7	TRBV5-6	.	CASSGVGGPYEQYF	TGTGCCAGCAGCGGGGTTGGGGGGCCGTACGAGCAGTACTTC
.	TRBJ2-3	TRBV4-1	few	CASGYRVQGPDTQYF	TGCGCCAGCGGATACAGGGTACAAGGCCCAGATACGCAGTATTTT
TRBD2	TRBJ2-1	TRBV12-5	.	CASGLGLAGVGDEQFF	TGTGCTAGTGGTTTGGGTCTAGCGGGAGTTGGGGATGAGCAGTTCTTC
.	TRBJ1-2	TRBV21-1	few	CASSKRDKRMNYGYTF	TGTGCCAGCAGCAAAAGGGACAAGAGGATGAACTATGGCTACACCTTC
.	TRBJ2-1	TRBV20-1	few	CSAETWNEQFF	TGCAGTGCTGAAACCTGGAATGAGCAGTTCTTC
.	TRBJ2-3	TRBV9	.	CASSDQLAEVRPGTDTQYF	TGTGCCAGCAGCGACCAACTAGCTGAAGTAAGACCCGGCACAGATACGCAGTATTTT
.	TRBJ2-7	TRBV6-6	.	CASSYDGGSSYEQYF	TGTGCCAGCAGTTACGATGGTGGGAGCTCCTACGAGCAGTACTTC
TRBD1	TRBJ1-2	TRBV7-6	few	CASSPRTGDGYTF	TGTGCCAGCAGCCCCAGGACAGGGGATGGCTACACCTTC
TRBD2	TRBJ2-7	TRBV20-1	.	CSAIRGGQQYF	TGCAGTGCCATACGGGGGGGGCAGCAGTACTTC
TRBD1	TRBJ2-7	TRBV20-1	.	CSARDSAYEQYF	TGCAGTGCTCGGGACAGCGCCTACGAGCAGTACTTC
TRBD1	TRBJ2-7	TRBV4-1	few	CASSQVGDRRGEQYF	TGCGCCAGCAGCCAAGTCGGGGACAGAAGAGGCGAGCAGTACTTC
TRBD2	TRBJ2-3	TRBV12-5	.	CASGLGTSGPTDTQYF	TGTGCTAGTGGCCTCGGGACTAGCGGGCCCACAGATACGCAGTATTTT
.	TRBJ2-7	TRBV12-3/TRBV12-4	.	CASRPGAVGIGYEQYF	TGTGCCAGCAGACCAGGGGCCGTCGGCATTGGTTACGAGCAGTACTTC
TRBD2	TRBJ2-1	TRBV9	.	CASSERGGTSPYNEQFF	TGTGCCAGCAGCGAGAGGGGAGGGACTAGCCCCTACAATGAGCAGTTCTTC
.	TRBJ2-7	TRBV20-1	.	CSAPSVGNEQYF	TGCAGTGCACCTTCCGTGGGTAACGAGCAGTACTTC
TRBD2	TRBJ2-7	TRBV9	.	CASSVGTSGVYEQYF	TGTGCCAGCAGCGTAGGGACTAGCGGCGTCTACGAGCAGTACTTC
.	TRBJ1-3	TRBV4-3	medium-sized	CASSQDRSPGWGSGNTIYF	TGCGCCAGCAGCCAAGATCGATCGCCGGGGTGGGGCTCTGGAAACACCATATATTTT
.	TRBJ1-3	TRBV15	few	CATRETSSGNTIYF	TGTGCCACCAGGGAAACCAGCTCTGGAAACACCATATATTTT
TRBD1	TRBJ2-5	TRBV29-1	many	CSVWDREETQYF	TGCAGCGTCTGGGACAGGGAAGAGACCCAGTACTTC
.	TRBJ2-6	TRBV6-5	many	CASSLFSGANVLTF	TGTGCCAGCAGTTTATTCTCTGGGGCCAACGTCCTGACTTTC
.	TRBJ1-1	TRBV19	.	CASSILVSTEAFF	TGTGCCAGTAGTATTTTAGTAAGTACTGAAGCTTTCTTT
TRBD2	TRBJ2-7	TRBV29-1	many	CSVATGLAGYEQYF	TGCAGCGTTGCCACGGGACTAGCGGGATACGAGCAGTACTTC
TRBD2	TRBJ2-7	TRBV5-6	.	CASSLGLAGGPYEQYF	TGTGCCAGCAGCTTGGGACTAGCGGGAGGGCCCTACGAGCAGTACTTC
.	TRBJ2-7	TRBV27	.	CASRPIWNSYEQYF	TGTGCCAGCAGACCGATTTGGAACTCCTACGAGCAGTACTTC
TRBD2	TRBJ2-7	TRBV5-1	.	CASSLAAGEQYF	TGCGCCAGCAGCTTGGCAGCGGGGGAGCAGTACTTC
.	TRBJ1-2	TRBV6-2/TRBV6-3	.	CASSYLETPNYGYTF	TGTGCCAGCAGTTACCTGGAGACTCCCAACTATGGCTACACCTTC
.	TRBJ2-2	TRBV5-6	.	CASSLGPLSPANTGELFF	TGTGCCAGCAGCTTGGGTCCCTTGAGCCCCGCGAACACCGGGGAGCTGTTTTTT
TRBD2	TRBJ2-7	TRBV12-3/TRBV12-4	few	CASSLVVAGEDEQYF	TGTGCCAGCAGTTTAGTAGTAGCGGGAGAGGACGAGCAGTACTTC
.	TRBJ2-5	TRBV14	many	CASSQDGGETQYF	TGTGCCAGCAGCCAAGATGGGGGAGAGACCCAGTACTTC
.	TRBJ1-2	TRBV7-3	.	CASSLTGGGEFLGYTF	TGTGCCAGCAGCTTAACTGGGGGGGGCGAGTTTCTAGGCTACACCTTC
.	TRBJ2-1	TRBV4-3	few	CASSQDLGEAYNEQFF	TGCGCCAGCAGCCAAGATCTCGGGGAGGCCTACAATGAGCAGTTCTTC
.	TRBJ2-7	TRBV5-8	.	CASSQNDYEQYF	TGTGCCAGCAGCCAGAATGACTACGAGCAGTACTTC
.	TRBJ1-1	TRBV29-1	.	CSVEESTRLMNTEAFF	TGCAGCGTTGAAGAATCGACCCGTTTAATGAACACTGAAGCTTTCTTT
.	TRBJ1-5	TRBV19	few	CASSKWAQGNQPQHF	TGTGCCAGTAGTAAATGGGCGCAGGGCAATCAGCCCCAGCATTTT
.	TRBJ1-3	TRBV4-1	few	CASSQVVEENSGNTIYF	TGCGCCAGCAGCCAAGTAGTAGAGGAGAACTCTGGAAACACCATATATTTT
.	TRBJ2-5	TRBV13	few	CASSPTGSMETQYF	TGTGCCAGCAGCCCCACCGGCAGTATGGAGACCCAGTACTTC
TRBD2	TRBJ2-1	TRBV7-8	.	CASSSFLAGFISPNEQFF	TGTGCCAGCAGCTCATTTCTAGCGGGGTTCATATCTCCAAACGAGCAGTTCTTC
.	TRBJ2-7	TRBV29-1	few	CSVGQAPYEQYF	TGCAGCGTTGGACAGGCGCCCTACGAGCAGTACTTC
.	TRBJ1-2	TRBV7-6	few	CASSSSPGGLGYGYTF	TGTGCCAGCAGCTCCAGCCCCGGGGGGCTCGGCTATGGCTACACCTTC
.	TRBJ2-2	TRBV29-1	.	CSVDWDGAGGELFF	TGCAGCGTTGATTGGGACGGTGCAGGCGGGGAGCTGTTTTTT
.	TRBJ2-7	TRBV5-1	many	CASSSDGSYEQYF	TGCGCCAGCAGCTCCGACGGTTCCTACGAGCAGTACTTC
.	TRBJ1-2	TRBV5-6	few	CASSSTPPGQGYTF	TGTGCCAGCAGCTCTACGCCGCCGGGACAAGGCTACACCTTC
.	TRBJ2-2	TRBV7-9	few	CASSHQSIAGGIPGELFF	TGTGCCAGCAGCCACCAGTCGATCGCTGGGGGGATTCCCGGGGAGCTGTTTTTT
.	TRBJ1-1	TRBV13	.	CASSSTLGGSEAFF	TGTGCCAGCAGCTCTACGTTGGGGGGATCTGAAGCTTTCTTT
TRBD2	TRBJ2-1	TRBV27	few	CASASGTNTYNEQFF	TGTGCCAGCGCCTCCGGGACTAACACCTACAATGAGCAGTTCTTC
.	TRBJ2-2	TRBV19	few	CASTLGTGELFF	TGTGCCAGCACCCTGGGCACCGGGGAGCTGTTTTTT
TRBD2	TRBJ2-1	TRBV4-2	.	CASSQDLSSGATNNEQFF	TGTGCCAGCAGCCAAGATCTATCTAGCGGGGCAACTAACAATGAGCAGTTCTTC